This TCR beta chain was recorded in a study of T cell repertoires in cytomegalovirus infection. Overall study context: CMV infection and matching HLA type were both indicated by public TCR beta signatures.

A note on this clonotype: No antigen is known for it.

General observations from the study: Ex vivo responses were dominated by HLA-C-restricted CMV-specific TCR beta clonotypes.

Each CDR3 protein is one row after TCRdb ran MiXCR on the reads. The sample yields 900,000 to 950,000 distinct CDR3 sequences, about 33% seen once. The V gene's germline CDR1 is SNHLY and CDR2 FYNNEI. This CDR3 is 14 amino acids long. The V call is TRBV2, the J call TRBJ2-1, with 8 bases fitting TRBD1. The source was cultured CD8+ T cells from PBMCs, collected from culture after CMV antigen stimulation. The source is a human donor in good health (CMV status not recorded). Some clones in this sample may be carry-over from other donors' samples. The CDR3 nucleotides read TGTGATCAGATCGCTGGACAGGGCCACAATGAGCAGTTCTTC. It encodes CDQIAGQGHNEQFF.